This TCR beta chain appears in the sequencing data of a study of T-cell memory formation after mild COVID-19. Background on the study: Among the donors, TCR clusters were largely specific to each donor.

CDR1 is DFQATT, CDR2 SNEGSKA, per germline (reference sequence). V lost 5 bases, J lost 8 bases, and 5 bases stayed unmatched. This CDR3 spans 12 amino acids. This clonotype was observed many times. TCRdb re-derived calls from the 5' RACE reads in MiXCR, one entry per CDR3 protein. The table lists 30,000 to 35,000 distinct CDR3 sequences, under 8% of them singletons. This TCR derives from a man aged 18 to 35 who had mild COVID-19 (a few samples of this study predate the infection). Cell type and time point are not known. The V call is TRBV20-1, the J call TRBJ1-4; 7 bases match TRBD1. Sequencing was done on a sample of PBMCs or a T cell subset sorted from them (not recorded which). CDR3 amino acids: CSARRDREKLFF. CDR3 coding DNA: TGCAGTGCTCGCCGGGACAGAGAAAAACTGTTTTTT.